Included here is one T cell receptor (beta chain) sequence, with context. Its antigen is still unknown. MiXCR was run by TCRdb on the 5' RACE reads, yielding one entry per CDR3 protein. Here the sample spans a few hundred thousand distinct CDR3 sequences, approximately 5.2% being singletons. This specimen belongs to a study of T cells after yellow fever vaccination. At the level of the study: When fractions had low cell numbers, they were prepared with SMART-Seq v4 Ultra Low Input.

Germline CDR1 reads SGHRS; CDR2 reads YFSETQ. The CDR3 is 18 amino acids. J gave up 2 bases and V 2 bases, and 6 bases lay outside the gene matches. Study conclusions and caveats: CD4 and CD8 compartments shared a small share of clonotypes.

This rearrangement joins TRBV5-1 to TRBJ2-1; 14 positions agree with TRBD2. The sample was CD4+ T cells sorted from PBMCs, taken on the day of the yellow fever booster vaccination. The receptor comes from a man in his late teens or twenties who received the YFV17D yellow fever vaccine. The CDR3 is CASSLRTSGGTTYNEQFF. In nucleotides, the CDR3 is TGCGCCAGCAGCTTAAGGACTAGCGGGGGGACCACCTACAATGAGCAGTTCTTC.